This T cell receptor beta chain was obtained from a study of blood T cell repertoires in COVID-19. The method was immunoSEQ multiplex PCR; TCRdb's version includes in-frame clones alone and lacks a portion of them. The sample consists of roughly 520,000 clones, approximately 90% of them appearing once. This clone appeared a single time. Trimming took 0 bases from V and 7 from J, leaving 12 bases between them. Germline V CDR1 and CDR2: LGHDT, YNNKEL (reference sequence). The CDR3 has 15 residues. The receptor comes from a woman between 35 and 50 years old who had recovered from COVID-19. Sequenced input: PBMCs or T cells enriched from blood (not recorded which). The chain has TRBV3-1 (or the pseudogene TRBV3-2) and TRBJ1-4; D not resolved. The CDR3 region is CASSQDIRGSEKLFF. CDR3 bases: TGTGCCAGCAGCCAAGATATTCGGGGAAGTGAAAAACTGTTTTTT.